The 17 T cell receptor beta chains reported below all come from one sample, sequenced in a study of cytomegalovirus exposure and HLA in healthy donors. PCR primers comprised 60 Vbeta and 13 Jbeta primers. Clones were read by immunoSEQ multiplex PCR, and TCRdb kept only the in-frame ones, dropping some. The sample consists of 35,000 to 45,000 clones, approximately 82% of them appearing once. Sequenced input: PBMCs. All receptors derive from a woman between 18 and 30 years old in good health and CMV-seropositive.

Only a few counts were recorded for this clone. The chain combines TRBV9 with TRBJ2-3; 9 positions match TRBD2. The CDR3 is made up of 17 amino acids. CDR1 is SGDLS, CDR2 YYNGEE, per germline. Unmatched junction bases numbered 10, after V lost 1 base and J lost 4 bases. The CDR3 bases are TGTGCCAGCAGCGTATCCCCGACTAGCGGTTCGGCAGATACGCAGTATTTT. Translation: CASSVSPTSGSADTQYF. Full variable domain (missing parts from reference TRBV9 and TRBJ2-3): DSGVTQTPKHLITATGQRVTLRCSPRSGDLSVYWYQQSLDQGLQFLIQYYNGEERAKGNILERFSAQQFPDLHSELNLSSLELGDSALYFCASSVSPTSGSADTQYFGPGTRLTVL.

J is TRBJ1-3 and V is TRBV4-2, with D possibly TRBD1 on 6 matching bases. The CDR3 length is 17 residues. Germline lookup yields CDR1 LGHNA and CDR2 YNFKEQ. Trimming removed 4 bases from V and 4 bases from J, with 20 bases in between. The CDR3 DNA reads as TGTGCCAGCAGCCCGTCCGCTGGGACAAGGGCGGGAAACACCATATATTTT. This sequence encodes CASSPSAGTRAGNTIYF.

The chain employs TRBV13 and TRBJ2-6; no firm D call. CDR1 and CDR2 from the germline V gene are PRHDT and FYEKMQ (reference sequence). The CDR3 length is 15 residues. Deletions cut 3 bases from V and 0 bases from J, with 6 bases between. The CDR3 sequence: CASSFRRSGANVLTF. The CDR3 DNA reads as TGTGCCAGCAGCTTCAGGCGCTCTGGGGCCAACGTCCTGACTTTC.

The chain uses TRBV18 and TRBJ1-1, with 8 nucleotides matching TRBD1. J was trimmed by 4 bases and V by 2 bases; bases with no gene match: 3. Germline CDR1 reads KGHSH; CDR2 reads LQKENI. This CDR3 is 14 amino acids long. CDR3 sequence (DNA): TGTGCCAGCTCACCAACAGGGGGGGGCACTGAAGCTTTCTTT. This gives the protein CASSPTGGGTEAFF.

This clone was recorded a few times. The J gene is TRBJ1-6, the V gene TRBV7-9, with D possibly TRBD1 on 5 matching bases. CDR1 SEHNR and CDR2 FQNEAQ come from the germline V gene (reference sequence). V gave up 2 bases and J gave up 0 bases, with 11 bases separating them. The CDR3 loop spans 17 amino acids. This chain's CDR3 is CASSLSGGFSYNSPLHF. The CDR3 DNA is TGTGCCAGCAGCTTATCGGGGGGATTCTCCTATAATTCACCCCTCCACTTT.

The chain carries TRBV19 and TRBJ2-5; 12 positions agree with TRBD1. V lost 5 bases and J lost 11; bases outside the gene matches: 12. This CDR3 has 15 amino acids. Germline CDR1 is LNHDA and CDR2 is SQIVND (reference sequence). CDR3 nucleotide sequence: TGTGCCAGTAGTCTATCCGGGACAGGGGGCCAGGAGCAGTACTTC. Residues: CASSLSGTGGQEQYF.

The chain links TRBV6-6 to TRBJ1-2; no clear D. The CDR3 consists of 15 residues. Trimming took 2 bases from V and 1 from J, leaving 11 bases between them. CDR1 is MNHNY, CDR2 SVGAGI, per germline (reference sequence). This CDR3 reads CASSYVLGGNYGYTF. In DNA, the CDR3 is TGTGCCAGCAGTTACGTGCTTGGAGGTAACTATGGCTACACCTTC.

This sequence joins TRBV9 and TRBJ2-1; 7 bases fit TRBD2. The CDR3 is made up of 16 amino acids. Trimming cost V 0 bases and J 5 bases; bases outside gene matches: 8. Germline V gives CDR1 SGDLS, CDR2 YYNGEE. CDR3 in DNA: TGTGCCAGCAGCGTAGCTCCCGGGACTAAAAACAATGAGCAGTTCTTC. This translates into CASSVAPGTKNNEQFF.

This rearrangement joins TRBV29-1 to TRBJ2-1; D is uncertain. CDR1 SQVTM and CDR2 ANQGSEA come from the germline V gene. There are 12 residues in the CDR3. With 1 base removed from V and 4 bases from J, the gap between germline ends came to 5 bases. This CDR3 is CSVEGRYNEQFF. CDR3 nucleotide sequence: TGCAGCGTTGAAGGCCGGTACAATGAGCAGTTCTTC.

In its sample, this clone was seen a few times. The rearrangement links TRBV11-2 to TRBJ2-7; D possibly corresponds to TRBD1 (6 bases). The CDR3 loop spans 15 amino acids. Trimming left V 4 bases short and J 0 bases short, with 13 bases between. Germline V gene data show CDR1 as SGHAT and CDR2 as FQNNGV. The chain's CDR3 is CASSSRGISSYEQYF. The CDR3 DNA follows: TGTGCCAGCAGCTCCAGGGGCATCAGCTCCTACGAGCAGTACTTC.

V and J are TRBV27 and TRBJ2-7; maybe TRBD1 (5 bases). Germline-derived CDR1 and CDR2 are MNHEY and SMNVEV (reference sequence). With 5 bases removed from V and 2 bases from J, the gap between germline ends came to 19 bases. This CDR3 is 16 amino acids long. CDR3 sequence reads: CASSTDLGPKAYEQYF. The CDR3 DNA reads as TGTGCCAGCAGTACCGATTTGGGGCCGAAGGCCTACGAGCAGTACTTC.

V gene TRBV28 combines with J gene TRBJ2-7, with a possible D match to TRBD1 (6 bases). V was cut by 6 bases and J by 0 bases, with 30 bases left in between. This CDR3 is built from 20 residues. Germline CDR1 reads MDHEN; CDR2 reads SYDVKM. The CDR3 DNA sequence: TGTGCCAGCAGCCTCCCCCCGGGACACCAAGTTACTAAGATCTCCTACGAGCAGTACTTC. It is translated as CASSLPPGHQVTKISYEQYF.

This rearrangement joins TRBV5-1 to TRBJ1-4, with 9 bases identical to TRBD1. Per germline, CDR1 SGHRS and CDR2 YFSETQ. CDR3 size: 15 residues. The V and J ends lost 3 bases and 7 bases, in that order; junction bases with no gene match: 7. The DNA for the CDR3 is TGCGCCAGCAGCTCCCAACAGGGGGCGGGTGAAAAACTGTTTTTT. This encodes CASSSQQGAGEKLFF.

The rearrangement uses TRBV18 and TRBJ2-7; tentative D call: TRBD1 (6 bases). The CDR3 has 13 amino acids. In germline, CDR1 is KGHSH, CDR2 LQKENI. The ends were cut back, 3 bases at V and 5 bases at J, with 11 bases in the middle. Here the CDR3 reads CASSPPGENEQYF. The CDR3 DNA reads as TGTGCCAGCTCACCGCCAGGGGAAAACGAGCAGTACTTC.

The table lists this clone with a count of one. CDR3 region: CASSSQQFKQYF. DNA for the CDR3: TGTGCCAGCAGTAGCCAACAGTTTAAGCAGTACTTC. This chain links TRBV6-6 with TRBJ2-7; no reliable D call. Trimming removed 5 bases from V and 8 bases from J, with 13 bases in between. This CDR3 is 12 amino acids long. The V gene's germline CDR1 is MNHNY and CDR2 SVGAGI (reference sequence).

The chain is built from TRBV5-1 and TRBJ2-4, with 7 bases aligning to TRBD1. CDR3 length: 17 amino acids. Unmatched junction bases numbered 14, after V lost 4 bases and J lost 4 bases. Germline CDR1 SGHRS, CDR2 YFSETQ. The CDR3 DNA sequence: TGCGCCAGCAGCCTGGGTAGACAGGGTCTACGAAAAAACATTCAGTACTTC. Its protein is CASSLGRQGLRKNIQYF.

The rearrangement uses TRBV2 and TRBJ2-1, with D possibly matching TRBD1 (6 bases). CDR3 length equals 15 residues. Trimming removed 6 bases from V and 4 bases from J, with 16 bases in between. CDR1 and CDR2 (germline): SNHLY, FYNNEI. CDR3 protein: CASSRSGQTYNEQFF. DNA for the CDR3: TGTGCCAGCAGCCGCTCGGGACAAACTTACAATGAGCAGTTCTTC.